Listed below are T cell receptor beta chains from one sample, sequenced in a study of T cell responses to AZD1222 COVID-19 vaccine. Libraries were prepared by immunoSEQ multiplex PCR; TCRdb keeps only in-frame clonotypes and omits some of them. The sample has 74,000 or so clones; approximately 81% are singletons. Sequenced here: peripheral blood, sampled on day 0 of AZD1222 vaccination. The receptors shown here come from an adult in good health. The CDR3 runs from the conserved cysteine through the conserved F or W. Fields, in order: V gene, CDR3 length, CDR3 protein.

v_call: TRBV9; cdr3_length: 16; cdr3_aa: CASSVEPSSGLGEQFF
v_call: TRBV5-6; cdr3_length: 14; cdr3_aa: CASSFRDRKQPQHF
v_call: TRBV5-1; cdr3_length: 16; cdr3_aa: CASSLNSGGLGETQYF
v_call: TRBV7-2; cdr3_length: 19; cdr3_aa: CASSLRRGLAGGPGETQYF
v_call: TRBV7-8; cdr3_length: 16; cdr3_aa: CASSLDGTGRTGELFF
v_call: TRBV10-3; cdr3_length: 13; cdr3_aa: CAISDRGLEKLFF
v_call: TRBV9; cdr3_length: 15; cdr3_aa: CASSVDAGGVNGYTF
v_call: TRBV19; cdr3_length: 14; cdr3_aa: CASSFGLGGTEAFF
v_call: TRBV28; cdr3_length: 13; cdr3_aa: CASRLTGTHEQYF
v_call: TRBV3-1/TRBV3-2; cdr3_length: 18; cdr3_aa: CASSQGSASGGNYNEQFF
v_call: TRBV6-5; cdr3_length: 13; cdr3_aa: CASSSRTVNIQYF
v_call: TRBV28; cdr3_length: 13; cdr3_aa: CASSGHSLNTIYF
v_call: TRBV6-5; cdr3_length: 14; cdr3_aa: CASKKDRGRETQYF
v_call: TRBV15; cdr3_length: 17; cdr3_aa: CATSLTRDSFSGNTIYF
v_call: TRBV28; cdr3_length: 13; cdr3_aa: CASSRGGGDTQYF
v_call: TRBV5-5; cdr3_length: 14; cdr3_aa: CASSLLPEEDTQYF
v_call: TRBV29-1; cdr3_length: 12; cdr3_aa: CSVAQGSYEQYF
v_call: TRBV3-1/TRBV3-2; cdr3_length: 14; cdr3_aa: CASRGWAPNYGYTF
v_call: TRBV6-5; cdr3_length: 13; cdr3_aa: CAIRHSDYNEQFF
v_call: TRBV2; cdr3_length: 15; cdr3_aa: CASSESRDGNSPLHF
v_call: TRBV3-1/TRBV3-2; cdr3_length: 14; cdr3_aa: CASSQDATGRAQHF
v_call: TRBV11-1; cdr3_length: 14; cdr3_aa: CASRLATNTGELFF
v_call: TRBV7-8; cdr3_length: 15; cdr3_aa: CASSLVGVSYNEQFF
v_call: TRBV4-1; cdr3_length: 14; cdr3_aa: CASSQIGRGYGYTF
v_call: TRBV6-1; cdr3_length: 14; cdr3_aa: CASSEVGVNTEAFF
v_call: TRBV28; cdr3_length: 14; cdr3_aa: CASYRGRYTGELFF
v_call: TRBV25-1; cdr3_length: 16; cdr3_aa: CASSEPSRGRPDTQYF
v_call: TRBV28; cdr3_length: 14; cdr3_aa: CASMEETSTDTQYF
v_call: TRBV11-1; cdr3_length: 11; cdr3_aa: CASSLGPGTNF
v_call: TRBV6-5; cdr3_length: 15; cdr3_aa: CASSYAGMSGNTIYF
v_call: TRBV2; cdr3_length: 14; cdr3_aa: CASSGGQRNSPLHF
v_call: TRBV6-2/TRBV6-3; cdr3_length: 13; cdr3_aa: CASSFDRGTEAFF
v_call: TRBV19; cdr3_length: 13; cdr3_aa: CASSTWTGTEAFF
v_call: TRBV24-1; cdr3_length: 13; cdr3_aa: CATSVSGSETQYF
v_call: TRBV11-1; cdr3_length: 15; cdr3_aa: CASSLNRNYNSPLHF
v_call: TRBV10-2; cdr3_length: 15; cdr3_aa: CASSDGGQGYQPQHF